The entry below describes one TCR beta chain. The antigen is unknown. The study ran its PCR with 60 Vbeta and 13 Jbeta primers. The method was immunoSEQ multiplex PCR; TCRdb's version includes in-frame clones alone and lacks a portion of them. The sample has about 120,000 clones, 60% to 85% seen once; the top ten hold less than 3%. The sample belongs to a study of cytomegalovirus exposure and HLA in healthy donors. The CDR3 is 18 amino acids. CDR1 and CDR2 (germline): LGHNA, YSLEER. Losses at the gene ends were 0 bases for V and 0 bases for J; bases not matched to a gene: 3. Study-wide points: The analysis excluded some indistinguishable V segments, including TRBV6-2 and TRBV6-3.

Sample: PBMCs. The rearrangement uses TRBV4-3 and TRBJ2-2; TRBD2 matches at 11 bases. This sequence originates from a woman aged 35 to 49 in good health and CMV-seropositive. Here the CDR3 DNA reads TGCGCCAGCAGCCAAGAAGGACTAGCGGGCTCGAACACCGGGGAGCTGTTTTTT. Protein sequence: CASSQEGLAGSNTGELFF.